The T cell receptor (beta chain) described here comes from a study of T cells in Graves' hyperthyroidism and ophthalmopathy. Study-wide findings and caveats: A 13 V-J model separated ophthalmopathy from stable hyperthyroidism. Blood also showed most of the thyroid clonotypes that were expanded above 0.001.

This clonotype has at least ten counts. Its cognate antigen is unknown. There were TCR beta CDR3 regions amplified from RNA transcripts. HTBI primers drove first-round RT-PCR of the TCR CDR3. TCRdb independently ran MiXCR on the multiplex PCR reads; one entry per CDR3 protein. Here the sample spans around 250,000 distinct CDR3 sequences, approximately 15% being singletons. With 2 bases clipped from V and 6 bases from J, the junction kept 20 bases outside the gene matches. Germline V gene lookup returns CDR1 SGHVS and CDR2 FQNEAQ. The CDR3 contains 20 residues. The chain couples TRBV7-8 to TRBJ2-1; TRBD2 aligns across 9 bases. The clonotype originates from a woman in her forties with Graves' hyperthyroidism that later progressed to Graves' ophthalmopathy. Sequenced material: blood. CDR3 nucleotide sequence: TGTGCCAGCAGCTTAAGGGGGGCTAGCGGGATCCCGGGGGGGGTCAATGAGCAGTTCTTC. This codes for CASSLRGASGIPGGVNEQFF.